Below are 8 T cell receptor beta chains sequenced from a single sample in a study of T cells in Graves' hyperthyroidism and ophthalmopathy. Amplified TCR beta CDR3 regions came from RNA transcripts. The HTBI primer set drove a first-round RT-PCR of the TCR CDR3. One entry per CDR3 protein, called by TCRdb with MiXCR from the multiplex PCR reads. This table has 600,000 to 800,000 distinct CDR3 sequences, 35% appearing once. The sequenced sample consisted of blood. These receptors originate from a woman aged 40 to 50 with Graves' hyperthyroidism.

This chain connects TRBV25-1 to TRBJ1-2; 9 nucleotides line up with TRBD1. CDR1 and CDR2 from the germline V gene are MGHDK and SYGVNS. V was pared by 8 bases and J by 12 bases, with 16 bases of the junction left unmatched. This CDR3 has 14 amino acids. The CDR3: CASCRAATGGSHTF. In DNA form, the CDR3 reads TGTGCCAGCTGCCGAGCAGCAACAGGGGGCAGCCACACCTTC.

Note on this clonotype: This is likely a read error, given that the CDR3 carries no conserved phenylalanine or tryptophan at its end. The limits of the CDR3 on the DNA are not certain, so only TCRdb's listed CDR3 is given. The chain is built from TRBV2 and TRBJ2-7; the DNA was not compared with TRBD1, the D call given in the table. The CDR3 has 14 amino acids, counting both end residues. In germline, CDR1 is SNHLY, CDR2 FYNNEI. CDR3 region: CASSYSRFVGGEYL.

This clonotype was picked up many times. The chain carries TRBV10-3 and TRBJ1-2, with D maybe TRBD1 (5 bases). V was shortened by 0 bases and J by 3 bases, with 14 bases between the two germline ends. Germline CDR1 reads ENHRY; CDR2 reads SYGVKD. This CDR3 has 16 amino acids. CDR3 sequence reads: CAISESSGAGDYGYTF. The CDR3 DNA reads TGTGCCATCAGTGAGTCGAGCGGGGCGGGCGACTATGGCTACACCTTC.

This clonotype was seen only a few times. CDR3 DNA sequence: TGTGCCAGCATCCGCCCGGGACCCCACTCCTACGAGCAGTACTTC. This translates into CASIRPGPHSYEQYF. The chain recombines TRBV7-8 with TRBJ2-7; D tentatively fits TRBD1 or TRBD2 (5 bases each). This CDR3 is built from 15 residues. Germline V gene data show CDR1 as SGHVS and CDR2 as FQNEAQ. The V end lost 7 bases, the J end lost 0 bases, and 16 bases lay between the germline ends.

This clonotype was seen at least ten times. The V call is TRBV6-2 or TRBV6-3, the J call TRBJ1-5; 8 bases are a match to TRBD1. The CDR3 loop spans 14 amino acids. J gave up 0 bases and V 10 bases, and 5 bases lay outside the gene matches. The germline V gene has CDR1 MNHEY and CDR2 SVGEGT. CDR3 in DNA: TGTGCCATCCGACAGGGGAATAGCAATCAGCCCCAGCATTTT. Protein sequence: CAIRQGNSNQPQHF.

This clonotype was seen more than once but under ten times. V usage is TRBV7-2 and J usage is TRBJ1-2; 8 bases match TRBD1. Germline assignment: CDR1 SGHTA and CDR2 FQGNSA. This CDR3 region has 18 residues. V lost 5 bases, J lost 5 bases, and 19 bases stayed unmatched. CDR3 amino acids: CASSPRISGGQEDYGYTF. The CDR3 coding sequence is TGTGCCAGCAGCCCCCGAATCTCGGGGGGACAGGAGGATTATGGCTACACCTTC.

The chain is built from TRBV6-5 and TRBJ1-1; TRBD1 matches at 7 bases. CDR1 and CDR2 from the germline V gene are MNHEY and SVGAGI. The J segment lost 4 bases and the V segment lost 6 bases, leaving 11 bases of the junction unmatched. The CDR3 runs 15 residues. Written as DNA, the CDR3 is TGTGCCAGCAGGCTCCAACAGGGGCGATTCACTGAAGCTTTCTTT. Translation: CASRLQQGRFTEAFF.

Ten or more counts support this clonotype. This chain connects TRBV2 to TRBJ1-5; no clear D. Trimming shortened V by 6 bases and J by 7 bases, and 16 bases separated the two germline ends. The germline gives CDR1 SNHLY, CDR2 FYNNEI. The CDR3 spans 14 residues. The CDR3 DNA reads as TGTGCCAGCAGGGGTTATAGGGCCGGACAGCCCCAGCATTTT. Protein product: CASRGYRAGQPQHF.